This T cell receptor beta chain was sequenced in a study of beta chain features in type 1 diabetes. On this clone itself: The junction departs from the called germline gene at one end, perhaps through a read error.

The sequenced template was cDNA made from the entire isolated RNA. Profiled with immunoSEQ multiplex PCR; TCRdb holds only in-frame clones, not every one. Of approximately 380,000 clones in the sample, more than 13% were seen once. The germline V gene has CDR1 MDHEN and CDR2 SYDVKM. CDR3 size: 12 residues. The material sequenced was naive CD4+ T cells from blood. This receptor was taken from a woman under 30 in good health. The chain carries TRBV28 and TRBJ1-2; possible D gene TRBD1, 6 bases. This CDR3 reads CASSLSGTRHSF. The CDR3 coding sequence is TGTGCCAGCAGTTTATCCGGGACAAGGCACTCCTTC.